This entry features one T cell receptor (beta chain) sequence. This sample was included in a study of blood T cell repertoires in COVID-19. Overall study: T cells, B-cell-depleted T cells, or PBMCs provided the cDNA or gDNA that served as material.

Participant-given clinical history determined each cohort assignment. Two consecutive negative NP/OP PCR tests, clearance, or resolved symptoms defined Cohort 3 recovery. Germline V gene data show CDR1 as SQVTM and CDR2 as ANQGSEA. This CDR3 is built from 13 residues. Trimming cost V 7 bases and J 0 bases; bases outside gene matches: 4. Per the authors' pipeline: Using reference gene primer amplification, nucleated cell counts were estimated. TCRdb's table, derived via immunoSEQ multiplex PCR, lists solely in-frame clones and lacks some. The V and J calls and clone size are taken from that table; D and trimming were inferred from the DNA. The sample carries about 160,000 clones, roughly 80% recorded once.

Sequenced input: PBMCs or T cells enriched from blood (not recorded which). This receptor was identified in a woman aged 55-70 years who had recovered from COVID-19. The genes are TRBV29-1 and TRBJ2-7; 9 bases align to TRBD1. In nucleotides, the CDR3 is TGCAGCGCGGCGGACAGGGGCTCCTACGAGCAGTACTTC. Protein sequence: CSAADRGSYEQYF.